This T cell receptor beta chain was found in a study of cytomegalovirus exposure and HLA in healthy donors. PCR primers comprised 60 Vbeta and 13 Jbeta primers. The table came from immunoSEQ multiplex PCR; TCRdb's copy has only in-frame clones and leaves some out. The sample consists of about 160,000 clones, over 75% of them appearing once. This clone was counted only a few times. Since a much larger clone is just one base distant, this may be a read error. Other DNA sequences from this sample encode an identical CDR3 as well. Trimming pared 4 bases from V and 0 bases from J, leaving 9 bases between. This CDR3 has 14 residues. The germline CDR1 and CDR2 sequences are SEHNR and FQNEAQ (reference sequence).

Sequencing used PBMCs. The J gene is TRBJ2-5, the V gene TRBV7-9; a possible D gene is TRBD1 (5 bases). This sequence was found in a man aged 40-50 years in good health and CMV-seronegative. CDR3 DNA sequence: TGTGCCAGCAGCTACCGACAGTACCAAGAGACCCAGTACTTC. It encodes CASSYRQYQETQYF.